This T cell receptor (beta chain) was sequenced for a study of technical replicates of blood from a handful of donors. The method was immunoSEQ multiplex PCR; TCRdb's version includes in-frame clones alone and lacks a portion of them. Of roughly 80,000 clones detected, roughly 94% appear once; the ten largest clones hold around 0.37%. The CDR3 totals 15 residues. Germline CDR1 ENHRY, CDR2 SYGVKD. Trimming removed 2 bases from V and 0 bases from J; junction bases left unmatched: 0. The V and J genes are TRBV10-3 and TRBJ2-3; 9 nucleotides line up with TRBD2. The sequenced material came from T cells isolated from PBMCs. The TCR originated in a human donor in good health. The CDR3 region is CAISETSGSTDTQYF. CDR3 nucleotide sequence: TGTGCCATCAGTGAGACTAGCGGGAGCACAGATACGCAGTATTTT.